These T cell receptor beta chains were read from a single sample in a study of T cells in Graves' hyperthyroidism and ophthalmopathy. TCRdb re-derived calls from the multiplex PCR reads in MiXCR, one entry per CDR3 protein. The sample includes around 700,000 distinct CDR3 sequences, about 17% seen only once; the top ten take 16%. The sequenced sample consisted of blood. The source is a woman in her forties or fifties with Graves' hyperthyroidism that later progressed to Graves' ophthalmopathy. The conserved cysteine and the conserved F or W are not part of the CDR3 here. The order of the fields is CDR3 protein, J gene, CDR3 length, V gene.

SARRASTDTQY TRBJ2-3 11 TRBV20-1
ASSYGTSGNTIY TRBJ1-3 12 TRBV6-5
ASSPGDPRWTPQH TRBJ1-5 13 TRBV18
ASSYRDTETQY TRBJ2-5 11 TRBV6-1
ASMGQLYGYT TRBJ1-2 10 TRBV2
SASQPASNYGYT TRBJ1-2 12 TRBV20-1
ASKWGNTEAF TRBJ1-1 10 TRBV2
ASRPPGTRRHNEQF TRBJ2-1 14 TRBV6-1
ATSDHQEETQY TRBJ2-5 11 TRBV24-1
ASSGRDSTYEQY TRBJ2-7 12 TRBV9
ASRGANSNEQF TRBJ2-1 11 TRBV6-1
ASSLGAGGNTVELF TRBJ2-2 14 TRBV7-9
ASSSWTSGGDHEQY TRBJ2-7 14 TRBV12-3/TRBV12-4
ASSLEGQGAIDTQY TRBJ2-3 14 TRBV5-5
ASSLASQGGTRGNTIY TRBJ1-3 16 TRBV7-8
ASSQDAQGNSPLH TRBJ1-6 13 TRBV3-1
ASSLDPDRGLSYEQY TRBJ2-7 15 TRBV11-3
ASGNRGSGNTIY TRBJ1-3 12 TRBV7-3
ASSAGLHYEQY TRBJ2-7 11 TRBV7-2
ASKTGTTGTEAF TRBJ1-1 12 TRBV12-3/TRBV12-4
ASSVGRVDGYT TRBJ1-2 11 TRBV2
ASSPGTSGPRETQY TRBJ2-5 14 TRBV5-1
ASSGGEPVGYGYT TRBJ1-2 13 TRBV25-1
ASSHWDRVYGYT TRBJ1-2 12 TRBV3-1
ASSQDARDNEKLF TRBJ1-4 13 TRBV4-1
ASSLAVGWGNTIY TRBJ1-3 13 TRBV7-9
AWGTSGFETQY TRBJ2-5 11 TRBV30
ASSPGTGLTFNSPLH TRBJ1-6 15 TRBV6-1
ASSLSSMYQETQY TRBJ2-5 13 TRBV9
SAAPGQYSYNEQF TRBJ2-1 13 TRBV20-1
ASSLAVGGPKETQY TRBJ2-5 14 TRBV7-8
ASSPRQDSGNTIY TRBJ1-3 13 TRBV18
ASSRIYSGANVLT TRBJ2-6 13 TRBV5-8
ASSWRGQGGYEQY TRBJ2-7 13 TRBV5-4
ASSPAGQTSSPLH TRBJ1-6 13 TRBV4-1
ASSFRQGQETQY TRBJ2-5 12 TRBV11-3
SAFLQGTGTQY TRBJ2-5 11 TRBV20-1
SAPIGGPTNYGYT TRBJ1-2 13 TRBV20-1
ASSQERNTDTQY TRBJ2-3 12 TRBV4-1
ASSQGGRVSEQF TRBJ2-1 12 TRBV11-3
ASGFQGTDTQY TRBJ2-3 11 TRBV12-5
SAPTVYRGYEQY TRBJ2-7 12 TRBV20-1
SAFDNNYGYI TRBJ1-2 10 TRBV20-1
ASSRAGGRTYGYT TRBJ1-2 13 TRBV6-1
ALSWTGNTEAF TRBJ1-1 11 TRBV6-1
TSSALLREYEQY TRBJ2-7 12 TRBV27
ASSPTRSYGYT TRBJ1-2 11 TRBV11-2